This is a list of T cell receptor beta chains from one sample in a study of cytomegalovirus exposure and HLA in healthy donors. Here immunoSEQ multiplex PCR was the method, and the copy in TCRdb shows in-frame clones only, minus some. The data contain under 150,000 clones, 80% of them seen just once; the ten biggest clones take up approximately 5.1%. The sequenced sample consisted of PBMCs. These receptors originate from a male donor in good health and CMV-seronegative. Each CDR3 is given with its conserved first and last residue.

V: TRBV19; J: TRBJ2-2; CDR3: CASSIEGAGGPSTGELFF
V: TRBV4-1; J: TRBJ1-3; CDR3: CASTFTGGSGNTIYF
V: TRBV30; J: TRBJ2-3; CDR3: CAWSFQRGNTQYF
V: TRBV10-3; J: TRBJ1-1; CDR3: CAISETAGEAFF
V: TRBV5-1; J: TRBJ1-4; CDR3: CASSTSGTGGEKLFF
V: TRBV9; J: TRBJ2-1; CDR3: CASSSHPGLSNEQFF
V: TRBV19; J: TRBJ1-6; CDR3: CATQVGQGVNSPLHF
V: TRBV6-1; J: TRBJ1-4; CDR3: CASSQQASNEKLFF
V: TRBV2; J: TRBJ2-7; CDR3: CASSPQVFPQQYF
V: TRBV28; J: TRBJ1-2; CDR3: CASSVLRQGGYGYTF
V: TRBV11-2; J: TRBJ2-7; CDR3: CASSPGQAYEQYF
V: TRBV5-1; J: TRBJ1-3; CDR3: CASSPQTGDGNTIYF
V: TRBV10-3; J: TRBJ1-5; CDR3: CAISESGAGNNQPQHF
V: TRBV5-1; J: TRBJ2-3; CDR3: CASSLDRGTDTQYF
V: TRBV7-2; J: TRBJ2-7; CDR3: CASSFIRSDEQYF